This T cell receptor (beta chain) was identified during a study of response to subunit inactivated influenza vaccine. Findings and caveats of the study: Few additional T cells are recruited per seasonal influenza vaccination, authors suggested.

CDR3 length equals 11 residues. V was trimmed by 4 bases and J by 6 bases, leaving 8 bases between them. Per the germline V gene, CDR1 is SGHRS and CDR2 is YFSETQ. This clonotype has only a few counts. What it recognizes is unknown. TCRdb used MiXCR to reprocess the RT-PCR reads, holding one entry per CDR3 protein. Of 600,000 to 850,000 distinct CDR3 sequences in the sample, 12% to 15% are singletons; the top ten hold approximately 7.6%. The rearrangement links TRBV5-1 to TRBJ2-7; a possible D gene is TRBD1 (5 bases). This TCR was recovered from a man aged 50 or older who received an inactivated influenza vaccine. The sample in question was PBMCs from blood, obtained around 15 days before vaccination. The CDR3 bases are TGCGCCAGCAGCCCAGACAGCGAGCAGTACTTC. Protein sequence: CASSPDSEQYF.